This T cell receptor beta chain came from a study of OX40 agonist ivuxolimab in advanced cancers. The CDR3 totals 15 residues. Assay: immunoSEQ multiplex PCR; the TCRdb copy retains only in-frame clones and omits some. The sample holds about 50,000 clones, 75% to 95% seen once. The receptor was isolated from an adult with an advanced solid tumor such as melanoma, head and neck, liver or kidney cancer. This chain uses TRBV21-1 with TRBJ2-1; the D call TRBD1 from the table was never checked on the DNA. TRBV21-1 is marked as a pseudogene. The sample in question was CD4+ or CD8+ T cells sorted from blood, obtained in a trial of the OX40 agonist ivuxolimab. This CDR3 is CASSKALSGGDEQFF. CDR3 nucleotides: TGTGCCAGCAGCAAAGCGCTTTCAGGGGGCGATGAGCAGTTCTTC.